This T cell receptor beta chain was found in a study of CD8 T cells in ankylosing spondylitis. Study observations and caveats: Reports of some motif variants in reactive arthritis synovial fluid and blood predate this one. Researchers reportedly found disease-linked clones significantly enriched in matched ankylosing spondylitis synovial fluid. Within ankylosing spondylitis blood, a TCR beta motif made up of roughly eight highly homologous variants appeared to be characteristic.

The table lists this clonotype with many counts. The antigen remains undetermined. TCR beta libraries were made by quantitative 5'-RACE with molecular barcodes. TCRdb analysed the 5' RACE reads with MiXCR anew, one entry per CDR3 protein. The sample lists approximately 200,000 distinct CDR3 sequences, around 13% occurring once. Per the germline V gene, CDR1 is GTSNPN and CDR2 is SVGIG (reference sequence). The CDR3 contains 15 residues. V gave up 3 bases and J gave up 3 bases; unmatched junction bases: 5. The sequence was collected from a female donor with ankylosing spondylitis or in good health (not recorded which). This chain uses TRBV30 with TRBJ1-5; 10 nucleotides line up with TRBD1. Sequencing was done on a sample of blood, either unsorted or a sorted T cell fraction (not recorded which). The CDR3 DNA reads TGTGCCTGGAGCCGGGACAGGGGCCCCAATCAGCCCCAGCATTTT. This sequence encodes CAWSRDRGPNQPQHF.